What follows are 7 T cell receptor beta chains derived from one specimen sequenced in a study of cytomegalovirus exposure and HLA in healthy donors. With 60 Vbeta and 13 Jbeta primers, the PCR was carried out. Repertoires were generated with immunoSEQ multiplex PCR, while TCRdb's copy carries only in-frame clones and drops some. The data contain over 100,000 clones, 70% to 75% of them singletons. The sequencing sample was made of PBMCs. The receptors were sampled from a woman aged 40 to 50 in good health and CMV-seropositive.

This rearrangement joins TRBV6-1 to TRBJ1-4, with TRBD1 matching 7 bases. This CDR3 is built from 15 residues. Germline V CDR1 and CDR2: MNHNS, SASEGT. V dropped 4 bases and J dropped 7; count of bases not matched to a gene: 9. CDR3 DNA: TGTGCCAGCAGTGTCCAACAGGGGAAGACTGAAAAACTGTTTTTT. Protein: CASSVQQGKTEKLFF.

This chain connects TRBV7-3 to TRBJ2-5; 15 bases agree with TRBD2. V lost 5 bases to trimming and J lost 6 bases; unmatched junction nucleotides: 7. Germline lookup yields CDR1 SGHTA and CDR2 FQGTGA. The CDR3 runs to 16 residues. CDR3 region: CASSAGTSGGRKTQYF. The CDR3 coding sequence is TGTGCCAGCAGCGCAGGGACTAGCGGGGGGAGGAAGACCCAGTACTTC.

Concerning this clone: One end of the junction does not line up with germline, which may come from a read error. V and J are TRBV7-7 and TRBJ2-1; a weak D match, TRBD2 (6 bases). Germline V gene lookup returns CDR1 SSHAT and CDR2 FNYEAQ (reference sequence). This CDR3 spans 15 amino acids. Here the CDR3 DNA reads TGTGCTAGCAGCAAACTACAAGGCGGGATTGAGGAGCAGTTCTTC. It translates to CASSKLQGGIEEQFF.

The rearrangement links TRBV18 to TRBJ2-7; 12 bases align to TRBD1. V shed 5 bases, J shed 6 bases, and the junction held 8 bases outside the gene matches. Germline V gene data show CDR1 as KGHSH and CDR2 as LQKENI. This CDR3 is 15 amino acids long. The CDR3 loop reads CASSSTGTGGSEQYF. The CDR3 nucleotides read TGTGCCAGCTCATCTACCGGGACAGGGGGCAGCGAGCAGTACTTC.

The DNA of the CDR3 is TGTGCCAGCAGCTTTCCACAGCACTATGGCTACACCTTC. Translation: CASSFPQHYGYTF. V and J are TRBV5-4 and TRBJ1-2; the D is unclear. This CDR3 spans 13 amino acids. Germline assignment: CDR1 SGHNT and CDR2 YYREEE (reference sequence). The V end was cut by 2 bases, the J end by 3 bases, with 8 bases between. Full variable domain (outside the CDR3, taken from reference TRBV5-4 and TRBJ1-2): ETGVTQSPTHLIKTRGQQVTLRCSSQSGHNTVSWYQQALGQGPQFIFQYYREEENGRGNFPPRFSGLQFPNYSSELNVNALELDDSALYLCASSFPQHYGYTFGSGTRLTVV.

CDR3 residues: CASSLGRTTLGTEAFF. The CDR3 DNA follows: TGTGCCAGCAGCTTGGGGAGAACCACACTAGGGACTGAAGCTTTCTTT. The chain uses TRBV5-6 and TRBJ1-1, with D hard to call. The germline V gene encodes CDR1 SGHDT and CDR2 YYEEEE. Trimming removed 0 bases at V and 5 bases at J, with 17 bases between. The CDR3 is 16 residues long.

V usage is TRBV6-5 and J usage is TRBJ1-3; D might be TRBD1 (5 bases). This CDR3 contains 14 residues. Germline lookup yields CDR1 MNHEY and CDR2 SVGAGI. The V gene lost 6 bases and the J gene lost 0 bases, with 9 bases spanning the gap. For the CDR3, the DNA is TGTGCCAGCAGAGACAGCCTCTCTGGAAACACCATATATTTT. Amino acid sequence: CASRDSLSGNTIYF.